This T cell receptor beta chain was documented in a study of blood T cell repertoires in COVID-19. Study context: In each case, the material was cDNA or gDNA derived from T cells, B-cell-depleted T cells, or PBMCs.

As processed by the authors: Reference gene primer amplification in the assay estimated nucleated cell counts. Some clones are missing from TCRdb's copy, which holds only in-frame ones; the method was immunoSEQ multiplex PCR. V and J calls and clone size are given by that table; D and trimming were obtained from the DNA. The sample records 250,000 to 350,000 clones, around 84% being singletons. The age range of participants was 18 to 89 years, with residence in approximately 25 US areas. This clone was recorded once. Germline-derived CDR1 and CDR2 are SQVTM and ANQGSEA. The CDR3 sequence is 14 residues long. The ends lost 5 bases at V and 3 bases at J; junction bases unmatched: 8.

The chain recombines TRBV29-1 with TRBJ2-7; TRBD1 aligns across 9 bases. This receptor was taken from a woman aged 18 to 35 who had recovered from COVID-19. Specimen: PBMCs or T cells enriched from blood (not recorded which). This CDR3 reads CSVFAGTGHYEQYF. The CDR3 bases are TGCAGCGTTTTTGCCGGGACAGGGCACTACGAGCAGTACTTC.